This TCR beta chain was sequenced during a study of T-cell reconstitution after alpha-beta-depleted transplantation in children. Study-level findings and limits: Several hundred rapidly expanded clones from non-depleted graft cells reportedly supplied alpha-beta T cells about two months post-transplant.

There are a few counts of this clonotype. Its antigen is unknown. Unique molecular identifiers were used in preparing the TCRbeta library. TCRdb used MiXCR to reprocess the PCR reads, holding one entry per CDR3 protein. Of hundreds of thousands of distinct CDR3 sequences in the sample, around 13% were seen once. Losses at the gene ends were 5 bases for V and 10 bases for J; bases not matched to a gene: 20. Germline CDR1 DFQATT, CDR2 SNEGSKA (reference sequence). This CDR3 spans 17 amino acids. The source is a girl aged 2-10 years with congenital amegakaryocytic thrombocytopenia, due to receive a stem cell transplant. The J gene is TRBJ1-6, the V gene TRBV20-1; TRBD1 matches at 7 bases. The source was PBMCs, collected before TCRalphabeta/CD19-depleted stem cell transplant. The CDR3 protein is CSASQPGQFSTLSPLHF. The DNA of the CDR3 is TGCAGTGCTTCCCAACCGGGACAGTTTTCTACCTTGTCACCCCTCCACTTT.